A few counts support the clone carrying this T cell receptor beta chain. Antigen: not known. This CDR3 has 15 residues. This sample is drawn from a study of cytomegalovirus exposure and HLA in healthy donors. Use of 60 Vbeta and 13 Jbeta primers characterized the PCR. Method: immunoSEQ multiplex PCR; TCRdb's copy keeps in-frame clones and lacks some. This table has 170,000 or so clones, 60% to 80% appearing once. Study observations and caveats: TCR beta sequences numbering around 15,000 were associated with HLA alleles at 0.05 false discovery rate in a later analysis.

The sample comprised PBMCs. This TCR was recovered from a woman in her 50s in good health and CMV-seropositive. The rearrangement uses TRBV21-1 and TRBJ1-3. TRBV21-1 is a documented pseudogene. The CDR3 sequence: CASSKMKSLGNTIYF. The DNA of the CDR3 is TGTGCCAGCAGCAAAATGAAGTCACTGGGAAACACCATATATTTT.